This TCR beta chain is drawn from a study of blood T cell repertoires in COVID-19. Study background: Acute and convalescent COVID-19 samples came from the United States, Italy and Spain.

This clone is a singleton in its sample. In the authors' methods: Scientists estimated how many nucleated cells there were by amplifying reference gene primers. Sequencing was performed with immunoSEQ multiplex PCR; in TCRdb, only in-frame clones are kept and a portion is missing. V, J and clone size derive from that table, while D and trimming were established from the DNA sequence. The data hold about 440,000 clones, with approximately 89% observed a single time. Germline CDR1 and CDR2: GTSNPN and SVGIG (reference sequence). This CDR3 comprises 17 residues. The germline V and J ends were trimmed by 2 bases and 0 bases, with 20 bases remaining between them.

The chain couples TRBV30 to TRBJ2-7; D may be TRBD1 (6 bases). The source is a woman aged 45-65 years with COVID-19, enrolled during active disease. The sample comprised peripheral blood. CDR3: CAWSSPPTGTSSYEQYF. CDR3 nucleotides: TGTGCCTGGAGTTCCCCCCCCACAGGGACCAGCTCCTACGAGCAGTACTTC.